These 9 T cell receptor beta chains came from one sample sequenced in a study of blood T cell repertoires in COVID-19. Sequencing was performed with immunoSEQ multiplex PCR; in TCRdb, only in-frame clones are kept and a portion is missing. The sample has a few hundred thousand clones, approximately 84% seen once; the top ten hold around 14%. The sequenced material came from peripheral blood. Receptors originate from a person aged 65 to 85 with COVID-19, enrolled during active disease.

This clone has a single count. V usage is TRBV6-6 and J usage is TRBJ1-6, with D uncertain. The length of the CDR3 is 12 residues. CDR1 and CDR2 (germline): MNHNY, SVGAGI (reference sequence). Trimming shortened V by 6 bases and J by 7 bases, and 7 bases separated the two germline ends. The CDR3 DNA sequence: TGTGCCAGCAGCCCCTTCAATTCACCCCTCCACTTT. It is translated as CASSPFNSPLHF.

The chain carries TRBV28 and TRBJ1-1, with TRBD1 matching 7 bases. The J segment lost 1 base and the V segment lost 6 bases, leaving 11 bases of the junction unmatched. The CDR3 sequence is 16 residues long. From germline, CDR1 is MDHEN and CDR2 SYDVKM. The CDR3 reads CASRAGGWNRNTEAFF. The CDR3 DNA reads as TGTGCCAGCAGGGCAGGGGGGTGGAATCGGAACACTGAAGCTTTCTTT.

The V and J genes are TRBV19 and TRBJ1-1; perhaps TRBD1 as D (6 bases). Germline values: CDR1 LNHDA, CDR2 SQIVND (reference sequence). This CDR3 contains 14 residues. V was trimmed by 3 bases and J by 1 base, leaving 9 bases between them. The CDR3 coding sequence is TGTGCCAGTAGTATCCGGACAGAGAACACTGAAGCTTTCTTT. Translation: CASSIRTENTEAFF.

This clone was counted once. V and J are TRBV6-1 and TRBJ2-1; 11 nucleotides line up with TRBD2. CDR1 is MNHNS and CDR2 is SASEGT in the germline V gene. The junction had 6 bases not matched to a gene; V was cut back by 2 bases and J by 6 bases. The CDR3 loop spans 16 amino acids. CDR3 amino acids: CASSERLAGWGNEQFF. For the CDR3, the DNA is TGTGCCAGCAGTGAAAGACTAGCGGGATGGGGCAATGAGCAGTTCTTC.

This clone was seen only a few times. The chain couples TRBV20-1 to TRBJ2-1; the match to TRBD2 covers 7 bases. This CDR3 region has 14 residues. The ends lost 3 bases at V and 6 bases at J; junction bases unmatched: 8. Germline V lookup: CDR1 DFQATT, CDR2 SNEGSKA (reference sequence). DNA of the CDR3: TGCAGTGCTAGTGGGCCTAGCGGTATCAATGAGCAGTTCTTC. This translates into CSASGPSGINEQFF.

The chain joins TRBV5-4 to TRBJ2-3, with a tentative D call TRBD2 (5 bases). This CDR3 has 15 residues. From germline, CDR1 is SGHNT and CDR2 YYREEE (reference sequence). Trimming left V 2 bases short and J 10 bases short, with 20 bases between. The CDR3 sequence is CASSFASGLGGSQYF. CDR3 DNA sequence: TGTGCCAGCAGCTTCGCTTCTGGATTAGGAGGTTCGCAGTATTTT.

This clone came up once. The genes are TRBV28 and TRBJ1-4; 7 positions agree with TRBD1. J was trimmed by 4 bases and V by 5 bases; bases with no gene match: 7. Germline V gives CDR1 MDHEN, CDR2 SYDVKM. This CDR3 has 15 amino acids. The DNA of the CDR3 is TGTGCCAGCAGTGCCGAGGGGGCCGGTAATGAAAAACTGTTTTTT. Translated, it gives CASSAEGAGNEKLFF.

The rearrangement links TRBV3-1 (or the pseudogene TRBV3-2) to TRBJ1-1; D remains unclear. From germline, CDR1 is LGHDT and CDR2 YNNKEL (reference sequence). V was cut by 2 bases and J by 6 bases, with 7 bases left in between. The CDR3 is made up of 12 amino acids. CDR3 in amino acids: CASSQRLAEAFF. The CDR3 DNA follows: TGTGCCAGCAGCCAACGGTTAGCTGAAGCTTTCTTT.

V gene TRBV5-1 combines with J gene TRBJ1-6, with D maybe TRBD1 (6 bases). The CDR3 loop spans 15 amino acids. The V and J ends lost 0 bases and 8 bases respectively, with 12 bases between them. Germline CDR1 SGHRS, CDR2 YFSETQ. The CDR3 spells CASSLASGADSPLHF. CDR3 DNA: TGCGCCAGCAGCTTGGCCTCAGGGGCGGATTCACCCCTCCACTTT.